These 4 T cell receptor beta chains came from one sample sequenced in a study of beta chain features in type 1 diabetes. The isolated RNA, all of it, was reverse transcribed, so expressed TCRB transcripts were what got sequenced. This table comes from immunoSEQ multiplex PCR, and its TCRdb copy is limited to in-frame clones, with some not included. This sample carries a few hundred thousand clones, 11% of them seen once, and the ten largest clones take roughly 0.016%. The sample was naive CD4+ T cells from blood. Receptors were obtained from a woman aged 25 to 39 in good health.

This clone appeared a few times. V is TRBV11-1 and J is TRBJ2-1; D perhaps matches TRBD2 (5 bases). The V gene's germline CDR1 is SGHAT and CDR2 FQDESV (reference sequence). The ends were cut back, 5 bases at V and 12 bases at J, with 23 bases in the middle. This CDR3 contains 15 residues. CDR3 loop: CASSPLGSKNVLQFF. CDR3 sequence (DNA): TGTGCCAGCAGCCCACTAGGCAGTAAGAATGTACTGCAGTTCTTC.

This clone was seen only a few times. The chain employs TRBV7-3 and TRBJ2-1; 8 bases agree with TRBD1. V shed 5 bases and J 0 bases; nucleotides not matched to a gene: 9. The CDR3 loop spans 17 amino acids. Per the germline V gene, CDR1 is SGHTA and CDR2 is FQGTGA. The CDR3 sequence is CASSPQDRAASYNEQFF. As DNA, the CDR3 is TGTGCCAGCAGCCCCCAGGACAGGGCGGCCTCCTACAATGAGCAGTTCTTC. The variable domain in full, completed from reference TRBV7-3 and TRBJ2-1, reads GAGVSQTPSNKVTEKGKYVELRCDPISGHTALYWYRQSLGQGPEFLIYFQGTGAADDSGLPNDRFFAVRPEGSVSTLKIQRTERGDSAVYLCASSPQDRAASYNEQFFGPGTRLTVL.

This clone has just a few counts. The V and J genes are TRBV4-2 and TRBJ2-1, with 12 nucleotides matching TRBD2. The V segment lost 4 bases and the J segment 4 bases; nucleotides outside the gene matches: 8. Germline V gene sequence: CDR1 LGHNA, CDR2 YNFKEQ. The CDR3 runs to 17 residues. CDR3 nucleotide sequence: TGTGCCAGCAGCCGACTACTAGCGGGAGGACGTTACAATGAGCAGTTCTTC. This codes for CASSRLLAGGRYNEQFF.

This rearrangement joins TRBV18 to TRBJ1-5; 10 positions match TRBD1. Trimming took 0 bases from V and 3 from J; bases not matched to a gene: 2. CDR1 is KGHSH and CDR2 is LQKENI in the germline V gene. The CDR3 contains 16 residues. The CDR3 DNA follows: TGTGCCAGCTCACCACCGGGACAGGGGATCAATCAGCCCCAGCATTTT. Protein: CASSPPGQGINQPQHF.